This T cell receptor (beta chain) was captured in a study of T cell repertoires in cytomegalovirus infection. In the study overall: Researchers turned to recently identified HLA-C-restricted CMV epitopes as well as well-studied HLA-B-restricted ones. Through public TCR beta signatures, both CMV infection and matching HLA type were indicated. Study-level points and caveats: CMV carriers having the relevant HLA were flagged by cumulative public TCR beta family frequency. In two of eight donors, the top clonotype was HLA-C-restricted CMV-specific.

With V trimmed by 0 bases and J by 13 bases, 11 bases remained unmatched. Germline V gene data show CDR1 as SGHRS and CDR2 as YFSETQ. This CDR3 has 16 amino acids. TCRdb reprocessed the reads via MiXCR and lists one record per CDR3 protein. Among 570,000 or so distinct CDR3 sequences, almost 40% were seen once, and the ten largest hold roughly 50%. Of note for this clonotype: Its specificity is unknown.

This TCR was recovered from a human donor in good health (CMV status not recorded). Some clones in this sample may be carry-over from other donors' samples. The sample here was cultured PBMCs, taken from culture after CMV antigen stimulation. The V and J genes are TRBV5-1 and TRBJ1-5; TRBD1 aligns across 12 bases. This chain's CDR3 is CASSLAPGQGAQVQHF. CDR3 sequence (DNA): TGCGCCAGCAGCTTGGCCCCGGGACAGGGGGCTCAGGTTCAGCATTTT.